This TCR beta chain was observed in a study of CD8 T cells in ankylosing spondylitis. The study's findings and limits: Seven or eight highly homologous variants made up a TCR beta motif, and this motif appeared characteristic of ankylosing spondylitis blood.

In making TCR beta libraries, quantitative 5'-RACE with molecular barcodes was used. TCRdb independently ran MiXCR on the 5' RACE reads; one entry per CDR3 protein. The sample carries roughly 490,000 distinct CDR3 sequences, roughly 5% recorded once. This clonotype was recorded at least ten times. Its cognate antigen is unknown. The V end was cut by 0 bases, the J end by 4 bases, with 18 bases between. The CDR3 runs to 16 residues. Germline V gene data show CDR1 as DFQATT and CDR2 as SNEGSKA (reference sequence). The chain joins TRBV20-1 to TRBJ2-5; perhaps TRBD2 as D (5 bases). The sequence was obtained from a male donor with ankylosing spondylitis. Sequences were obtained from blood, either unsorted or a sorted T cell fraction (not recorded which). The CDR3 here is CSARDLGGSLGETQYF. For the CDR3, the DNA is TGCAGTGCTAGAGATTTGGGTGGGAGCTTGGGAGAGACCCAGTACTTC.